This TCR beta chain was identified during a study of human T cells and chemical hapten exposure (dated by TCRdb to about 2021). In the study overall: For sensitization, 2% DPC in acetone was applied to an approximately 2 cm by approximately 2 cm area of upper inner arm skin. Alopecia areata with under or over 50% scalp involvement, alopecia totalis and alopecia universalis were represented in the patient cohort, which was mostly female. The libraries were sequenced as a pool, and the TCR yield per sample differed mostly because of small variations in library volumes within the pool. This study followed changes in the peripheral blood TCR repertoire in vivo during primary and secondary sensitization of alopecia patients to the hapten diphenylcyclopropenone (DPC). Patch tests used Finn chambers with 0.01% DPC on the upper back, scored after 6 days by International Contact Dermatitis Research Group standards. Throughout the study period of approximately 23 weeks, patients also received therapeutic DPC doses to the scalp every week. Under 30 alopecia patients gave blood for TCR sequencing at one to four time points (pre-sensitization, 2, 6 and 24 weeks). Patient blood was sampled pre-sensitization (week 0) and at 2, 6 and about 24 weeks after DPC sensitization. The paper's findings and limits, for the study overall: Compared with pre-sensitization or healthy control sets, expanded TCRs formed significantly more large CDR3 similarity clusters, which is consistent with antigen-driven responses. Alopecia, a presumed autoimmune disease, was present in all patients, so the immune response of the patients might differ from that of healthy individuals. A positive correlation was found between the number of PT1 expanded TCRs and patch test score, with significance reached at thresholds 8, 16 and 32 but not 4. Repeated subsampling changed both the strength of the expansion versus patch-test correlation and the threshold at which the correlation became significant. DPC sensitization did not change the number of TCRs with a frequency above 1 in 1000, and there was no evidence of changes in global repertoire structure.

What this sample's time point label stands for: patch test 3, about 24 weeks after DPC sensitization. The treatment or condition label, as the study defines it: therapeutic diphenylcyclopropenone sensitization with weekly scalp DPC. At each patch-test visit, blood was drawn before the patch test was applied. Patients were considered eligible if aged 18 to 70, diagnosed with alopecia and deemed suitable for DPC therapy, and patients were excluded if pregnant. Total RNA was extracted from unfractionated whole blood collected in Tempus Blood RNA tubes. Library preparation employed RACE. TCRdb shows the sequencer as NextSeq 500. Library preparation attached unique molecular identifiers to individual cDNA molecules for quantitative, reproducible TCR counting. Each blood RNA sample was used to sequence both TCR alpha and TCR beta chains. On the study's bioinformatics: The median number of TCRs per sample was some 100,000, ranging from about 20,000 to 750,000. V, J and CDR3 annotation of the TCR reads was carried out using the Decombinator software suite. For the PS versus PT1 abundance plots, all samples were subsampled to the same number of TCRs (28,000). TCRs were defined as expanded if absent before sensitization and observed at least eight times at the 2-week time point. TCRdb took the public reads, trimmed them with fastp at Q25, ran MiXCR for clone calling and kept in-frame beta chains. All rows with the same CDR3 protein become a single entry with the most common DNA and genes. The authors' filters were not applied to this entry. The sample data list 130,000 or so distinct CDR3 sequences, and 11% of these were observed just once. The biggest ten clones account for under 2.5% of the sample.

V gives up 2 bases and J gives up 7 bases, and the segment between their germline ends measures 16 bases. The CDR3 numbers 15 residues from cysteine through phenylalanine. Here the CDR3 DNA is all that survives: 45 bases in frame from base 1. The germline V gene yields SGHVS for CDR1 and FNYEAQ for CDR2. A remark on this clonotype: It lacks a known antigen. No base quality values were provided; no much bigger clone lies one nucleotide off.

The TCR comes from a woman between 45 and 60 years old with alopecia areata. Some clones in this sample may be carry-over from other donors' samples. Recombination linked TRBV7-6 to TRBJ2-3, with the D gene possibly TRBD1 or TRBD2, each one fitting 6 bases. This specimen consisted of whole blood, obtained in connection with sensitization to the hapten diphenylcyclopropenone (DPC). The DNA is as follows: TGTGCCAGCAGCTTAACTAGGGGGGAGTTCTATACGCAGTATTTT. It translates to CASSLTRGEFYTQYF.